This T cell receptor (beta chain) was obtained from a study of T cell responses to AZD1222 COVID-19 vaccine. Study-wide findings and caveats: The breadth and depth of Spike-specific TCRs increased once two AZD1222 doses had been given. Close to half of spike-specific TCRs reportedly recognize unmutated variant regions.

The study pooled second doses at about 4 or about 12 weeks. Germline V gene lookup returns CDR1 KGHSH and CDR2 LQKENI. The length of the CDR3 is 14 residues. In the case of this clone: The antigen remains undetermined. One end of the junction varies from germline; a read error may be responsible.

TCRdb's table, derived via immunoSEQ multiplex PCR, lists solely in-frame clones and lacks some. The sample shows 100,000 to 130,000 clones, about 90% of them seen only once. This chain uses TRBV18 with TRBJ1-5; a weak D match, TRBD1 (6 bases). The clonotype originates from an adult who received the AZD1222 COVID-19 vaccine. The source material was peripheral blood, sampled 28 days after the second AZD1222 dose. The CDR3 region has the DNA TGTGCCAGCTCACCCGCCGGGGGGCGGGGAAGGTTGAATTTT. Its translation is CASSPAGGRGRLNF.